The 16 T cell receptor beta chains given below trace back to one sample, sequenced in a study of CD8 T cells in ankylosing spondylitis. Findings and caveats of the study: A motif of 7 or 8 highly homologous TCR beta variants was seen as apparently characteristic of ankylosing spondylitis blood.

TCRdb analysed the 5' RACE reads with MiXCR anew, one entry per CDR3 protein. The sample includes approximately 300,000 distinct CDR3 sequences, 7% to 9% of them seen just once. These receptors are not linked to any known antigen. Sequencing was performed on blood, either unsorted or a sorted T cell fraction (not recorded which). Receptors originate from a male donor with ankylosing spondylitis.

In this sample, this clonotype turned up a few times. The chain has TRBV11-2 and TRBJ2-2, with 8 bases lining up with TRBD2. V shed 5 bases and J 2 bases; nucleotides not matched to a gene: 13. This CDR3 is built from 18 residues. Germline CDR1 and CDR2: SGHAT and FQNNGV. The CDR3 bases are TGTGCCAGCAGCGGGGGGGGCCAGCGGGAGCGAAACACCGGGGAGCTGTTTTTT. Amino acids: CASSGGGQRERNTGELFF.

In its sample, this clonotype was seen a few times. The chain links TRBV20-1 to TRBJ2-5; D not resolved. The germline gives CDR1 DFQATT, CDR2 SNEGSKA (reference sequence). The CDR3 sequence is 10 residues long. Trimming pared 3 bases from V and 5 bases from J, leaving 4 bases between. DNA for the CDR3: TGCAGTGCTAGCCACGAGACCCAGTACTTC. It specifies CSASHETQYF.

The chain carries TRBV12-3 or TRBV12-4 and TRBJ1-6; D is perhaps TRBD1 (5 bases). This CDR3 comprises 18 residues. Trimming shortened V by 3 bases and J by 0 bases, and 15 bases separated the two germline ends. The CDR3 protein is CASSLMRGLVSYNSPLHF. CDR3 nucleotides: TGTGCCAGCAGTTTGATGAGGGGCCTAGTCTCCTATAATTCACCCCTCCACTTT.

The genes are TRBV4-2 and TRBJ2-7, with D tentatively TRBD2 (6 bases). Germline values: CDR1 LGHNA, CDR2 YNFKEQ. V lost 3 bases to trimming and J lost 2 bases, with 20 bases between them. This CDR3 comprises 17 residues. CDR3 region: CASSQDPWGETAYEQYF. The CDR3 DNA is TGTGCCAGCAGCCAGGATCCTTGGGGGGAGACGGCCTACGAGCAGTACTTC.

This clonotype came up many times. The V and J genes are TRBV28 and TRBJ2-7; tentative D call: TRBD1 (6 bases). Germline V lookup: CDR1 MDHEN, CDR2 SYDVKM. V lost 7 bases to trimming and J lost 4 bases, with 23 bases between them. The CDR3 runs 16 residues. The DNA of the CDR3 is TGTGCCAGCACCCAGGGAATTAGGACAGTTTTTTACGAGCAGTACTTC. Protein: CASTQGIRTVFYEQYF.

This clonotype was observed at least ten times. The chain has TRBV12-3 or TRBV12-4 and TRBJ1-3; no firm D call. Trimming took 3 bases from V and 3 from J, leaving 12 bases between them. The CDR3 spans 15 residues. In DNA form, the CDR3 reads TGTGCCAGCAGTTTTGGGCCCAATGGTGGAAACACCATATATTTT. Its translation: CASSFGPNGGNTIYF.

In this sample, this clonotype turned up many times. The chain couples TRBV12-3 or TRBV12-4 to TRBJ1-3, with TRBD1 as a possible D gene (5 bases). Trimming left V 1 base short and J 1 base short, with 17 bases between. This CDR3 has 18 amino acids. The CDR3 spells CASSLGPARGTSGNTIYF. In DNA form, the CDR3 reads TGTGCCAGCAGTTTAGGACCCGCGAGGGGAACATCTGGAAACACCATATATTTT.

This sequence joins TRBV5-6 and TRBJ1-1, with 8 bases lining up with TRBD1. The CDR3 runs 15 residues. V lost 4 bases and J lost 5; bases outside the gene matches: 10. Germline V gives CDR1 SGHDT, CDR2 YYEEEE. CDR3 DNA: TGTGCCAGCAGCCCGGACAGGGCTTTTCGAACTGAAGCTTTCTTT. Protein product: CASSPDRAFRTEAFF.

The rearrangement uses TRBV9 and TRBJ2-7, with D maybe TRBD1 (7 bases). V was shortened by 2 bases and J by 3 bases, with 18 bases between the two germline ends. CDR1 and CDR2 from the germline V gene are SGDLS and YYNGEE. CDR3 size: 16 residues. Here the CDR3 reads CASSVTGAGGYYEQYF. In nucleotides, the CDR3 is TGTGCCAGCAGCGTCACAGGGGCCGGGGGATACTACGAGCAGTACTTC.

Only a few counts were recorded for this clonotype. The V call is TRBV29-1, the J call TRBJ2-7, with 9 positions matching TRBD1. J was trimmed by 4 bases and V by 3 bases; bases with no gene match: 10. The CDR3 contains 15 residues. Germline V gives CDR1 SQVTM, CDR2 ANQGSEA. The CDR3 DNA reads as TGCAGCGTTGAGGGTCCTCCGGACAGGGGATACGAGCAGTACTTC. Translation: CSVEGPPDRGYEQYF.

This clonotype occurred a few times. V gene TRBV6-1 combines with J gene TRBJ1-2, with TRBD1 matching over 7 bases. The germline V gene has CDR1 MNHNS and CDR2 SASEGT. The trim removed 7 bases at V and 6 bases at J, leaving 8 bases unmatched. This CDR3 comprises 13 residues. The CDR3 DNA reads TGTGCCAGCAAAGAACAGGGGTTGGATGGCTACACCTTC. Amino acids: CASKEQGLDGYTF.

The V gene is TRBV5-1, the J gene TRBJ2-3; D perhaps matches TRBD2 (5 bases). V was shortened by 2 bases and J by 1 base, with 11 bases between the two germline ends. Germline loops: CDR1 SGHRS, CDR2 YFSETQ. The CDR3 contains 15 residues. In nucleotides, the CDR3 is TGCGCCAGCAGCTTTGAGCGGCCCGGCACAGATACGCAGTATTTT. Its translation is CASSFERPGTDTQYF.

A few counts support this clonotype. The chain employs TRBV6-5 and TRBJ2-1; the match to TRBD2 covers 14 bases. V dropped 3 bases and J dropped 4; count of bases not matched to a gene: 8. CDR3 size: 18 residues. Germline-derived CDR1 and CDR2 are MNHEY and SVGAGI. The CDR3 sequence is CASSYRGTSGGAYNEQFF. In nucleotides, the CDR3 is TGTGCCAGCAGTTATAGGGGGACTAGCGGGGGCGCGTACAATGAGCAGTTCTTC.

This clonotype has a handful of counts. This sequence joins TRBV20-1 and TRBJ2-1; a possible D gene is TRBD2 (5 bases). Per the germline V gene, CDR1 is DFQATT and CDR2 is SNEGSKA (reference sequence). The CDR3 length is 13 residues. Deletions cut 4 bases from V and 4 bases from J, with 11 bases between. CDR3 DNA: TGCAGTGCTATCTGGACTCTTTACAATGAGCAGTTCTTC. Its translation: CSAIWTLYNEQFF.

The chain couples TRBV10-3 to TRBJ2-1; D is possibly TRBD2 (6 bases). The germline gives CDR1 ENHRY, CDR2 SYGVKD. The V gene lost 6 bases and the J gene lost 4 bases, with 25 bases spanning the gap. The CDR3 spans 18 residues. CDR3 protein: CAISPGGSGYGAYNEQFF. The CDR3 region has the DNA TGTGCCATCAGCCCGGGTGGTAGCGGCTATGGGGCATACAATGAGCAGTTCTTC.

The rearrangement uses TRBV2 and TRBJ1-5; 8 bases agree with TRBD1. The trim removed 4 bases at V and 3 bases at J, leaving 2 bases unmatched. Germline values: CDR1 SNHLY, CDR2 FYNNEI. The CDR3 has 14 residues. CDR3 amino acids: CASSGQGFNQPQHF. The CDR3, as DNA: TGTGCCAGCAGTGGACAGGGGTTCAATCAGCCCCAGCATTTT.